Included here is one TCR beta chain sequence, with context. The sample is drawn from a study of sequential checkpoint blockade in melanoma. Across the study: Arm A got nivolumab then ipilimumab; arm B the reverse, 1:1. After both sequences, patients received maintenance nivolumab.

CDR1 is SGHDT and CDR2 is YYEEEE in the germline V gene. The CDR3 contains 15 residues. V was shortened by 2 bases and J by 3 bases, with 13 bases between the two germline ends. Assay used: immunoSEQ multiplex PCR; TCRdb lists only in-frame clones, some missing. Among 13,000 to 15,000 clones listed, 52% were seen once. Noted treatment: randomized to nivolumab then ipilimumab (arm A) or the reverse (arm B). PBMC sorting kept live CD3+CD8+ cells without CD19 or CD56. The receptor's source is a human donor with melanoma. The sequencing used CD8+ T cells sorted from blood (inferred from file names), collected from a patient given nivolumab and ipilimumab in sequence. The rearrangement joins TRBV5-6 to TRBJ2-3, with D possibly TRBD2 on 7 matching bases. The DNA of the CDR3 is TGTGCCAGCAGCTTAGGGGGGGCAGGAACAGATACGCAGTATTTT. As protein: CASSLGGAGTDTQYF.